This T cell receptor beta chain was recovered during a study of CD8+ T cells in alopecia areata. Study-wide background: Tofacitinib dosing lasted 6 to 18 months, which was then followed by 6 months off drug.

The CDR3 is 15 amino acids. Germline values: CDR1 SGHTA, CDR2 FQGTGA. V gave up 1 base and J gave up 1 base, with 10 bases separating them. Documented treatment: oral pan-JAK inhibitor, 5-10 mg twice daily. Once RNA had been extracted, it was reverse transcribed into cDNA to act as the sequencing template. Sequencing used immunoSEQ multiplex PCR; TCRdb keeps in-frame clones, though not all of them. Of 200,000 or so clones in the sample, about 62% were seen once. This sample comprised CD4+ T cells sorted from blood, obtained at week 24, from a patient treated with tofacitinib. The TCR sequence derives from a human donor with alopecia areata. The chain carries TRBV7-3 and TRBJ1-1, with TRBD1 as a possible D gene (5 bases). CDR3: CASSLMRGANTEAFF. In nucleotides, the CDR3 is TGTGCCAGCAGCTTAATGCGGGGCGCGAACACTGAAGCTTTCTTT.